One and the same sample provided the 16 T cell receptor beta chains below, sequenced in a study of human T cells and chemical hapten exposure. Time point given: patch test 1, 2 weeks after DPC sensitization. The treatment was: therapeutic diphenylcyclopropenone sensitization with weekly scalp DPC. TCRdb analysed the RACE reads with MiXCR anew, one entry per CDR3 protein. The repertoire holds around 75,000 distinct CDR3 sequences, with about 11% as singletons. The sequenced sample was whole blood, obtained in connection with sensitization to the hapten diphenylcyclopropenone (DPC). The receptors shown here come from a woman between 55 and 75 years old with alopecia areata. Some clones in this sample may be carry-over from other donors' samples.

This clonotype has at least ten counts. The J gene is TRBJ2-7, the V gene TRBV29-1; 8 nucleotides line up with TRBD2. Per the germline V gene, CDR1 is SQVTM and CDR2 is ANQGSEA. CDR3 length equals 13 residues. The V gene end was trimmed by 7 bases and the J gene end by 1 base; junction bases not matched to a gene: 6. DNA of the CDR3: TGCAGCGGACCTCCGGGGGGGTCCTACGAGCAGTACTTC. Its translation is CSGPPGGSYEQYF.

This clonotype has a handful of counts. The chain links TRBV18 to TRBJ1-5, with D maybe TRBD1 (6 bases). This CDR3 is built from 15 residues. The V end was cut by 5 bases, the J end by 3 bases, with 14 bases between. CDR1 KGHSH and CDR2 LQKENI come from the germline V gene. CDR3 region: CASSSSGQSNQPQHF. The CDR3 region has the DNA TGTGCCAGCTCATCCTCAGGACAGTCCAATCAGCCCCAGCATTTT.

The chain carries TRBV11-2 and TRBJ2-2; tentatively, D is TRBD2 (6 bases). The CDR3 runs 13 residues. Germline values: CDR1 SGHAT, CDR2 FQNNGV. V was clipped by 9 bases and J by 8 bases, with 16 bases between them. The CDR3 spells CASSSGRSGELFF. Here the CDR3 DNA reads TGTGCCAGTTCCTCCGGGAGATCGGGGGAGCTGTTTTTT.

This clonotype was seen ten or more times. The rearrangement joins TRBV29-1 to TRBJ2-6; no reliable D call. Per germline, CDR1 SQVTM and CDR2 ANQGSEA. V was cut by 4 bases and J by 0 bases, with 10 bases left in between. There are 15 residues in the CDR3. This CDR3 is CSVAQASSGANVLTF. The DNA for the CDR3 is TGCAGCGTTGCGCAGGCTAGCTCTGGGGCCAACGTCCTGACTTTC.

This clonotype was seen only a few times. This chain links TRBV12-3 or TRBV12-4 with TRBJ2-2, with 9 positions matching TRBD1. The CDR3 runs to 15 residues. With V trimmed by 6 bases and J by 5 bases, 7 bases remained unmatched. CDR3 in amino acids: CASSTGQGRTGELFF. The DNA for the CDR3 is TGTGCCAGCAGCACGGGACAGGGAAGGACCGGGGAGCTGTTTTTT.

A few counts support this clonotype. The J gene is TRBJ1-2, the V gene TRBV7-2; possible D gene TRBD1, 5 bases. There are 19 residues in the CDR3. Germline V gives CDR1 SGHTA, CDR2 FQGNSA. Trimming removed 2 bases at V and 4 bases at J, with 26 bases between. The chain's CDR3 is CASSLRVTQGRGSLYGYTF. The CDR3 bases are TGTGCCAGCAGCTTAAGGGTTACGCAGGGAAGGGGTTCCCTCTATGGCTACACCTTC.

Here the CDR3 DNA reads TGTGCCAGCAGACACCTCAAAGACACTGAAGCTTTCTTT. Its translation: CASRHLKDTEAFF. The chain has TRBV6-5 and TRBJ1-1; no firm D call. The CDR3 contains 13 residues. V lost 6 bases and J lost 3, with 11 bases in between. In germline, CDR1 is MNHEY, CDR2 SVGAGI.

This sequence joins TRBV4-3 and TRBJ1-4; perhaps TRBD1 as D (5 bases). The CDR3 length is 19 residues. In germline, CDR1 is LGHNA, CDR2 YSLEER. Trimming stripped 0 bases from V and 7 bases from J, with 24 bases between. In DNA, the CDR3 is TGCGCCAGCAGCCAAGATCTGTGGCCTCAGGGTACCCGGGGTGAAAAACTGTTTTTT. It codes for CASSQDLWPQGTRGEKLFF.

The chain links TRBV20-1 to TRBJ1-5; perhaps TRBD1 as D (6 bases). V gave up 6 bases and J gave up 6 bases, with 12 bases separating them. CDR1 and CDR2 (germline): DFQATT, SNEGSKA (reference sequence). The CDR3 has 12 amino acids. As DNA, the CDR3 is TGCAGTGCAAAACAGGGAGGTCAGCCCCAGCATTTT. Translation gives CSAKQGGQPQHF.

CDR3 sequence reads: CASSLWGQGRTGELFF. As DNA, the CDR3 is TGTGCCAGCAGTTTATGGGGACAGGGGCGAACCGGGGAGCTGTTTTTT. The chain uses TRBV27 and TRBJ2-2, with 10 nucleotides matching TRBD1. This CDR3 spans 16 amino acids. V lost 1 base, J lost 5 bases, and 4 bases stayed unmatched. Per germline, CDR1 MNHEY and CDR2 SMNVEV (reference sequence).

The chain joins TRBV12-3 or TRBV12-4 to TRBJ1-6; 8 bases match TRBD1. V shed 6 bases, J shed 7 bases, and the junction held 8 bases outside the gene matches. CDR3 length: 15 amino acids. The CDR3 here is CASRLQGAANSPLHF. Written as DNA, the CDR3 is TGTGCCAGCAGACTCCAGGGGGCGGCGAATTCACCCCTCCACTTT.

This clonotype was recorded many times. The genes are TRBV7-9 and TRBJ1-1; D gene unclear. There are 13 residues in the CDR3. The ends were cut back, 2 bases at V and 1 base at J, with 5 bases in the middle. From germline, CDR1 is SEHNR and CDR2 FQNEAQ (reference sequence). The DNA of the CDR3 is TGTGCCAGCAGCTTAATGGAGAACACTGAAGCTTTCTTT. Translation: CASSLMENTEAFF.

The chain joins TRBV20-1 to TRBJ1-4, with TRBD1 as a possible D gene (5 bases). This CDR3 contains 14 residues. Trimming cost V 1 base and J 8 bases, with 14 bases left between them. Germline V gene lookup returns CDR1 DFQATT and CDR2 SNEGSKA (reference sequence). The DNA of the CDR3 is TGCAGTGCTAGAGTTACAGGACTCTTGGAAAAACTGTTTTTT. It is translated as CSARVTGLLEKLFF.

This chain uses TRBV14 with TRBJ2-1; maybe TRBD1 (5 bases). In germline, CDR1 is SGHDN, CDR2 FVKESK. CDR3 length equals 14 residues. V was pared by 6 bases and J by 0 bases, with 9 bases between. CDR3 protein: CASRADSSYNEQFF. CDR3 DNA sequence: TGTGCCAGCAGAGCCGACAGCTCCTACAATGAGCAGTTCTTC. Supplemented by reference TRBV14 and TRBJ2-1, the full variable domain reads EAGVTQFPSHSVIEKGQTVTLRCDPISGHDNLYWYRRVMGKEIKFLLHFVKESKQDESGMPNNRFLAERTGGTYSTLKVQPAELEDSGVYFCASRADSSYNEQFFGPGTRLTVL.

The V gene is TRBV5-4, the J gene TRBJ1-4; D may be TRBD1 (5 bases). The germline V gene has CDR1 SGHNT and CDR2 YYREEE (reference sequence). With 3 bases removed from V and 7 bases from J, the gap between germline ends came to 13 bases. The CDR3 totals 14 residues. CDR3 sequence (DNA): TGTGCCAGCAGCTCAAGGGGCCTGAGTGAAAAACTGTTTTTT. Protein product: CASSSRGLSEKLFF. The complete variable domain, with remaining parts taken from reference TRBV5-4 and TRBJ1-4, reads ETGVTQSPTHLIKTRGQQVTLRCSSQSGHNTVSWYQQALGQGPQFIFQYYREEENGRGNFPPRFSGLQFPNYSSELNVNALELDDSALYLCASSSRGLSEKLFFGSGTQLSVL.

This chain joins TRBV11-2 and TRBJ2-5; TRBD2 aligns across 8 bases. V was clipped by 3 bases and J by 7 bases; unmatched bases: 4. This CDR3 is built from 13 residues. Germline assignment: CDR1 SGHAT and CDR2 FQNNGV. CDR3 amino acids: CASSFTREGTQYF. CDR3 DNA sequence: TGTGCCAGCAGCTTCACCCGGGAGGGGACCCAGTACTTC.